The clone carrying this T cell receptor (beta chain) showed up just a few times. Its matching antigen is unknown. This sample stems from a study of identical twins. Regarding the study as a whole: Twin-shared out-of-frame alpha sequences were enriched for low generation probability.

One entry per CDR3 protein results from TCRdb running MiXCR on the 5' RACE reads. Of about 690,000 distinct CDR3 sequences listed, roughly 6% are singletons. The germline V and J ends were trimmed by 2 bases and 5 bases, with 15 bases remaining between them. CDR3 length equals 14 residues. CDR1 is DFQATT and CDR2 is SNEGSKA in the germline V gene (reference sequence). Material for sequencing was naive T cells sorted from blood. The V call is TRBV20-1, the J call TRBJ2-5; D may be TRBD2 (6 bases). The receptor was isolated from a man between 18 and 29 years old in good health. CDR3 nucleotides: TGCAGTGCTAGAACTGGAGGGCCCCGCGAGACCCAGTACTTC. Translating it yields CSARTGGPRETQYF.